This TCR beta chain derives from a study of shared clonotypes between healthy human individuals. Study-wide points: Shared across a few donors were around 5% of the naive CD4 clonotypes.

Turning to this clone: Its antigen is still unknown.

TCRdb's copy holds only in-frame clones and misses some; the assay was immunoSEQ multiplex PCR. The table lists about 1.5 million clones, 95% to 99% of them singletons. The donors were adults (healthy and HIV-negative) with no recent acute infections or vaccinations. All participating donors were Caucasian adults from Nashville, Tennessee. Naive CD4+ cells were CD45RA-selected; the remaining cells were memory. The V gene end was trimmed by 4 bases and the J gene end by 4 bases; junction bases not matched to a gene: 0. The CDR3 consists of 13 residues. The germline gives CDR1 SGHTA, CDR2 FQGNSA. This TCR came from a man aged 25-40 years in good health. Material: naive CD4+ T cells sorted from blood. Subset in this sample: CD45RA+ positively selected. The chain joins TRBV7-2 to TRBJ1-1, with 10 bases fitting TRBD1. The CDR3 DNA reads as TGTGCCAGCAGCTGGACAGGGGGCACTGAAGCTTTCTTT. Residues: CASSWTGGTEAFF.